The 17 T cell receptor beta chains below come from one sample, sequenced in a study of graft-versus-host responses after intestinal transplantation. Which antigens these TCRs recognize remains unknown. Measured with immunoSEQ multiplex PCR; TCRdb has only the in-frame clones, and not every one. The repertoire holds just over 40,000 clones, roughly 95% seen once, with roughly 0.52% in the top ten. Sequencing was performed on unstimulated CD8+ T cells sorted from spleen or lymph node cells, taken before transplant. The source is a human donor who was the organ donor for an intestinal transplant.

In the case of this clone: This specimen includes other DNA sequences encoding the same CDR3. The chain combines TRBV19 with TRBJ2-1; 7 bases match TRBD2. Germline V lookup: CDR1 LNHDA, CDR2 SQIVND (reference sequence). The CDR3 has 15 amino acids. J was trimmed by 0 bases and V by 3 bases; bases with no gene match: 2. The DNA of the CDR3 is TGTGCCAGTAGTATGGGGGGGAGCTCCTACAATGAGCAGTTCTTC. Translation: CASSMGGSSYNEQFF.

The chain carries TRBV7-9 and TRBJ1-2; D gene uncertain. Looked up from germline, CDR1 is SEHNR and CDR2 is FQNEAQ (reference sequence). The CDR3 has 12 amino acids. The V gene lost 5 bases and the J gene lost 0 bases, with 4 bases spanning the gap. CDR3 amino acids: CASSLPNYGYTF. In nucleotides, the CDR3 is TGTGCCAGCAGCCTTCCTAACTATGGCTACACCTTC.

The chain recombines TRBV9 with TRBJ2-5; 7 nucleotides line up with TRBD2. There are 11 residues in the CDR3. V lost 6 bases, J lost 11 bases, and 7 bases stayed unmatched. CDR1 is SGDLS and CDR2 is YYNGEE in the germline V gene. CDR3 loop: CASNPAGEQYF. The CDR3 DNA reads TGTGCCAGCAACCCTGCGGGGGAGCAGTACTTC.

As DNA, the CDR3 is TGTGCCAGCAGCTCCGGTCCCCTAGCGGGGGTTACCCAAGAGACCCAGTACTTC. Its protein is CASSSGPLAGVTQETQYF. The rearrangement links TRBV7-2 to TRBJ2-5, with 10 bases matching TRBD2. This CDR3 is built from 18 residues. Per germline, CDR1 SGHTA and CDR2 FQGNSA. J gave up 1 base and V 4 bases, and 12 bases lay outside the gene matches.

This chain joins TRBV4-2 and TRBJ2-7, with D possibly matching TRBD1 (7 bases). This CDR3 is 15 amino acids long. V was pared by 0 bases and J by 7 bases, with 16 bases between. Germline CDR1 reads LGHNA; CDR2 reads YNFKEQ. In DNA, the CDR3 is TGTGCCAGCAGCCAAGATGGAGGGGGCGTACAAGAGCAGTACTTC. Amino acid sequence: CASSQDGGGVQEQYF.

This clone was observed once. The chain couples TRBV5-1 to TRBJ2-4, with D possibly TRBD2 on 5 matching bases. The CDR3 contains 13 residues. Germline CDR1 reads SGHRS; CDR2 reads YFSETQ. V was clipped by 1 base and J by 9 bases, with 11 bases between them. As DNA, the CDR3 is TGCGCCAGCAGCTTGCGGAGGAAGAGCATTCAGTACTTC. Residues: CASSLRRKSIQYF.

In DNA, the CDR3 is TGCGCCAGCAGCTTTGGCGGGGGGGCCTTTGAGCAGTACTTC. It is translated as CASSFGGGAFEQYF. This chain joins TRBV5-1 and TRBJ2-7; 9 nucleotides line up with TRBD2. Germline V gene sequence: CDR1 SGHRS, CDR2 YFSETQ. The CDR3 sequence is 14 residues long. V was pared by 2 bases and J by 7 bases, with 7 bases of the junction left unmatched.

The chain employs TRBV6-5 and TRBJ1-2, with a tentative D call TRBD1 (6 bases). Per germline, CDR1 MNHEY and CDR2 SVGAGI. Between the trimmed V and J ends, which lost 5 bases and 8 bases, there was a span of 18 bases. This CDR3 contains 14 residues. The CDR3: CASSIGLTGSGYTF. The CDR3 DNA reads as TGTGCCAGCAGTATAGGTCTCACAGGGAGCGGCTACACCTTC.

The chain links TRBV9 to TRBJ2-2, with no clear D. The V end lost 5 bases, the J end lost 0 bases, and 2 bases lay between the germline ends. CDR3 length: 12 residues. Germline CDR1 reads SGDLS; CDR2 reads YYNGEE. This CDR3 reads CASRTNTGELFF. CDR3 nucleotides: TGTGCCAGCAGAACGAACACCGGGGAGCTGTTTTTT.

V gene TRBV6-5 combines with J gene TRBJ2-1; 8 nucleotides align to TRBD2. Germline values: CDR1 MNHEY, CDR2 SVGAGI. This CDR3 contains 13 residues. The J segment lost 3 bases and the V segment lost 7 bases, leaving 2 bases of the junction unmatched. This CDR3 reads CASMAGGYNEQFF. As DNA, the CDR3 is TGTGCCAGCATGGCGGGGGGCTACAATGAGCAGTTCTTC.

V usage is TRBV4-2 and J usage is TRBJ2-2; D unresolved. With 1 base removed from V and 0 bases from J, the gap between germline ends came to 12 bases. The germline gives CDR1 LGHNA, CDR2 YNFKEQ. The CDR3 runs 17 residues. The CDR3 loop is CASSQVSGRSNTGELFF. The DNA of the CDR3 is TGTGCCAGCAGCCAAGTCTCGGGCAGGTCGAACACCGGGGAGCTGTTTTTT.

This CDR3 is CASSSGLAGAYEQYF. CDR3 bases: TGTGCCAGCAGCTCGGGACTAGCGGGGGCCTACGAGCAGTACTTC. The chain combines TRBV7-6 with TRBJ2-7; 14 bases fit TRBD2. V trimming: 4 bases; J trimming: 2 bases; junction bases outside the gene matches: 1. The CDR3 contains 15 residues. Looked up from germline, CDR1 is SGHVS and CDR2 is FNYEAQ.

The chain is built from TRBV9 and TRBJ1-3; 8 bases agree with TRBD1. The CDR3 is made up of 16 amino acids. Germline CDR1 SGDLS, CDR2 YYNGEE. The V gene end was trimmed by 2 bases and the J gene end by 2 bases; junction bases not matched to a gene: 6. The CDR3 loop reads CASSVFPDRAGNTIYF. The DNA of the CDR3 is TGTGCCAGCAGCGTCTTCCCGGACAGGGCTGGAAACACCATATATTTT.

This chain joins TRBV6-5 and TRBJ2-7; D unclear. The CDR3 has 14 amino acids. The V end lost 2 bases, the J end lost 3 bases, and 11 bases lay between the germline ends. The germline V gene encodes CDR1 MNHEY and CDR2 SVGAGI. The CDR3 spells CASSYDISGYEQYF. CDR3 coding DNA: TGTGCCAGCAGTTACGATATCTCAGGCTACGAGCAGTACTTC.

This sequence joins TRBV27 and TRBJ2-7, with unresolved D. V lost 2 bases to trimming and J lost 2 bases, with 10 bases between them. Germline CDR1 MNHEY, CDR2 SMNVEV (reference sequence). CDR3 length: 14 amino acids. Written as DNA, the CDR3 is TGTGCCAGCAGTTTAGGGCAGGCCGCCTACGAGCAGTACTTC. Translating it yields CASSLGQAAYEQYF.

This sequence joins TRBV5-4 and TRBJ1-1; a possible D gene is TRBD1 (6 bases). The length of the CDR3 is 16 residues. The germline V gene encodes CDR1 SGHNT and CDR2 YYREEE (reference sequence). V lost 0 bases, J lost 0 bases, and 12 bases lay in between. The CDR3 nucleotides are TGTGCCAGCAGCTTGGGCCACAGGGCTTTGAACACTGAAGCTTTCTTT. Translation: CASSLGHRALNTEAFF. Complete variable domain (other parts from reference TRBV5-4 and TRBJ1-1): ETGVTQSPTHLIKTRGQQVTLRCSSQSGHNTVSWYQQALGQGPQFIFQYYREEENGRGNFPPRFSGLQFPNYSSELNVNALELDDSALYLCASSLGHRALNTEAFFGQGTRLTVV.

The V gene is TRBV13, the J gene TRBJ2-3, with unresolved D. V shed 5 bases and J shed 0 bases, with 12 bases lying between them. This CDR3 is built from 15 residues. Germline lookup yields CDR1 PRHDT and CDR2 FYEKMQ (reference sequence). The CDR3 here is CASSRGEISTDTQYF. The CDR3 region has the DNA TGTGCCAGCAGCCGAGGTGAGATAAGCACAGATACGCAGTATTTT.